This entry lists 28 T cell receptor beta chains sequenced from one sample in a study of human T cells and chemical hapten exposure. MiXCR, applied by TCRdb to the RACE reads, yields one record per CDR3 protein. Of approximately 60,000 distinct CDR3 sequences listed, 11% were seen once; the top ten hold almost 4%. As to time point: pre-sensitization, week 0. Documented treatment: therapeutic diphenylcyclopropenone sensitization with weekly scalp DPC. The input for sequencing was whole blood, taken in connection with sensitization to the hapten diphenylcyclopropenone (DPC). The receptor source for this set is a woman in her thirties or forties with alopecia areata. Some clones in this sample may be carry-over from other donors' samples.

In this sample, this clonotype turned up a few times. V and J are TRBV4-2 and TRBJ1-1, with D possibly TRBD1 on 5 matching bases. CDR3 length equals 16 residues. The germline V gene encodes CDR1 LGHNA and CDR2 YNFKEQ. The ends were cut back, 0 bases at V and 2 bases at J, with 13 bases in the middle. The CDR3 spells CASSQDGTGPNTEAFF. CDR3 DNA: TGTGCCAGCAGCCAAGATGGTACAGGACCCAACACTGAAGCTTTCTTT.

CDR3 nucleotide sequence: TGTGCCAGCACCGTGAAATCTGGGGCCAACGTCCTGACTTTC. Translating it yields CASTVKSGANVLTF. The J gene is TRBJ2-6, the V gene TRBV12-3 or TRBV12-4; the D is unclear. V lost 7 bases and J 1 base, leaving 8 bases between the germline ends. The CDR3 is 14 amino acids.

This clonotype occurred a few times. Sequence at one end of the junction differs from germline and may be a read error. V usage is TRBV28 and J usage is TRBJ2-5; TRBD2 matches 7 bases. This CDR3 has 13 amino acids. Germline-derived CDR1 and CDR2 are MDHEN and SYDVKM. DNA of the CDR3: TGTGCCAGCAGTCCACACGGGTCTCCTAGCGGCGCCTTC. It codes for CASSPHGSPSGAF.

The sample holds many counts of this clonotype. For the CDR3, the DNA is TGTGCCAGCAGTTACCGGGACAGGGGGAACGAGCAGTACTTC. Amino acid sequence: CASSYRDRGNEQYF. The chain recombines TRBV6-2 or TRBV6-3 with TRBJ2-7, with 11 bases lining up with TRBD1. The trim removed 2 bases at V and 5 bases at J, leaving 2 bases unmatched. The CDR3 is 14 amino acids. Germline CDR1 MNHEY, CDR2 SVGEGT.

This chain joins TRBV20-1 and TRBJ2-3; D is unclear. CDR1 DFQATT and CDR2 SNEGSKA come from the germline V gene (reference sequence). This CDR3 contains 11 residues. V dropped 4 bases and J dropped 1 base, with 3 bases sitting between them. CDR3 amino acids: CSAMRTDTQYF. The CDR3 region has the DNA TGCAGTGCTATGCGCACAGATACGCAGTATTTT.

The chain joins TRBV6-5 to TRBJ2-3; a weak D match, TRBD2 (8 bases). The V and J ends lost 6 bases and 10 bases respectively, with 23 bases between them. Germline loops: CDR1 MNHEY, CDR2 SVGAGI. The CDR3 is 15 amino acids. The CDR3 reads CASSGLATPQGSQYF. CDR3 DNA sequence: TGTGCCAGCAGCGGACTAGCCACCCCACAGGGGTCGCAGTATTTT.

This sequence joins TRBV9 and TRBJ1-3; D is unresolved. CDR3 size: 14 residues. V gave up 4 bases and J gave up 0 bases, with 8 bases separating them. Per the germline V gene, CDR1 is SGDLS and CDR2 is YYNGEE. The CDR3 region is CASSTARSGNTIYF. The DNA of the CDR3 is TGTGCCAGCAGCACCGCGCGCTCTGGAAACACCATATATTTT.

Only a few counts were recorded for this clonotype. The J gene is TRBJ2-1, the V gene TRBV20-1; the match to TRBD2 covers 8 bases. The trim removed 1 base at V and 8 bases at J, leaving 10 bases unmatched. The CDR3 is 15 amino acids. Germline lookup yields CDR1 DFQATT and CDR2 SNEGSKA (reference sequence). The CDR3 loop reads CSARASGSGVYEQFF. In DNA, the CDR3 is TGCAGTGCTAGAGCGAGCGGGAGTGGTGTCTATGAGCAGTTCTTC.

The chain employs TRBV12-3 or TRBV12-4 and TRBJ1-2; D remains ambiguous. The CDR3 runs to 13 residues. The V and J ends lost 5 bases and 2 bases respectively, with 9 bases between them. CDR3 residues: CASSVPSNYGYTF. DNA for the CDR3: TGTGCCAGCAGTGTCCCCAGCAACTATGGCTACACCTTC.

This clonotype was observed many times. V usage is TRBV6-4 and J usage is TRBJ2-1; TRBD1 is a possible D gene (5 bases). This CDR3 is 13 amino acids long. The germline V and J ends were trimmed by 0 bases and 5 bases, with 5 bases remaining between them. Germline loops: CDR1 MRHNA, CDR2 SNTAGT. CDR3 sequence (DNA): TGTGCCAGCAGTGACTCGGACAACAATGAGCAGTTCTTC. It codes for CASSDSDNNEQFF.

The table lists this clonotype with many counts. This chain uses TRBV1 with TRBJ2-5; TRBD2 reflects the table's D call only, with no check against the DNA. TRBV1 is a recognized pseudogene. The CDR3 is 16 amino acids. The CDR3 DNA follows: TGCACCAGCAGATCCATGAATATCGGAGGGCGAGAGACCCAGTACTTC. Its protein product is CTSRSMNIGGRETQYF.

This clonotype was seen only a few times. CDR3 nucleotides: TGTGCCAGCAGCCGCGGGACTAGCGGCCCCACAGATACGCAGTATTTT. Encoded protein: CASSRGTSGPTDTQYF. J is TRBJ2-3 and V is TRBV3-1, with 11 bases identical to TRBD2. V was pared by 4 bases and J by 2 bases, with 5 bases of the junction left unmatched. This CDR3 spans 16 amino acids. Germline CDR1 is LGHDT and CDR2 is YNNKEL (reference sequence).

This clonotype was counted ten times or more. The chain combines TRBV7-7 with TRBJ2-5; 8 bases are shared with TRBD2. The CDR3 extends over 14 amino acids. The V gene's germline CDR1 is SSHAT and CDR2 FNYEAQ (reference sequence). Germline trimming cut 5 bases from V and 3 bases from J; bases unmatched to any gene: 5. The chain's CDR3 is CASSRGAGEETQYF. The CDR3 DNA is TGTGCCAGCAGCCGGGGAGCGGGAGAAGAGACCCAGTACTTC.

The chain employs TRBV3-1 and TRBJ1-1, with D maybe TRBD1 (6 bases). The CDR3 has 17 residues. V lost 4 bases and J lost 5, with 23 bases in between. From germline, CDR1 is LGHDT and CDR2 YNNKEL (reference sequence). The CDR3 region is CASSPTRGAASRTEAFF. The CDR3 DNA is TGTGCCAGCAGCCCCACTCGGGGGGCAGCCAGTCGGACTGAAGCTTTCTTT.

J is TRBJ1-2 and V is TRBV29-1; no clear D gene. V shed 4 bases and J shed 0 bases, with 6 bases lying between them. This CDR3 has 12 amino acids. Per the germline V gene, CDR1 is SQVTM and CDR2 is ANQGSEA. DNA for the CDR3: TGCAGCGTTGTACGGACTAACTATGGCTACACCTTC. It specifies CSVVRTNYGYTF.

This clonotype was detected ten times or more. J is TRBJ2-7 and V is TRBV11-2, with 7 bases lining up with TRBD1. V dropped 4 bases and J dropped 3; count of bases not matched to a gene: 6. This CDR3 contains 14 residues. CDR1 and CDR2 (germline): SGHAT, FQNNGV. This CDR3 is CASSSGQANYEQYF. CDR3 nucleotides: TGTGCCAGCAGCTCCGGACAGGCGAACTACGAGCAGTACTTC.

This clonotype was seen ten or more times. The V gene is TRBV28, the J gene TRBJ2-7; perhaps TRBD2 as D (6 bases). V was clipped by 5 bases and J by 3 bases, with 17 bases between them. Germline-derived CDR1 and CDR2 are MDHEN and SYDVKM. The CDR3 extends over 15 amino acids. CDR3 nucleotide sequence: TGTGCCAGCAGTACGGCCGGGACTCAAGACTACGAGCAGTACTTC. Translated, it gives CASSTAGTQDYEQYF.

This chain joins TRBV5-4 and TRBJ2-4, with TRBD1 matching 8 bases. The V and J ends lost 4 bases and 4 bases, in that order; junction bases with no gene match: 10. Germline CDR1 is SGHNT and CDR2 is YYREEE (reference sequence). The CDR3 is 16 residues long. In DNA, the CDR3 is TGTGCCAGCAGCGCCGACAGTCAGGGGGCGAAAAACATTCAGTACTTC. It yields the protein CASSADSQGAKNIQYF.

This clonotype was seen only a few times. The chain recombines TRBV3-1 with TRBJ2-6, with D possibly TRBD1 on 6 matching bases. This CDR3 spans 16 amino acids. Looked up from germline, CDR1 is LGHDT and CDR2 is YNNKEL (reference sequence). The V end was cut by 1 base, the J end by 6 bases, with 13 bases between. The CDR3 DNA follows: TGTGCCAGCAGCCAAGTAAGCCGGGGACAGGCCAACGTCCTGACTTTC. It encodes CASSQVSRGQANVLTF.

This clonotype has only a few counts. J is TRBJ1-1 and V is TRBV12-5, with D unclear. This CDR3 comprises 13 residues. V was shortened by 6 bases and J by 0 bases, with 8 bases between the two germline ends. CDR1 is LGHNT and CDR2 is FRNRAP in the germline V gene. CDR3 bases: TGTGCTAGTGGATTACAAGTGAACACTGAAGCTTTCTTT. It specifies CASGLQVNTEAFF.

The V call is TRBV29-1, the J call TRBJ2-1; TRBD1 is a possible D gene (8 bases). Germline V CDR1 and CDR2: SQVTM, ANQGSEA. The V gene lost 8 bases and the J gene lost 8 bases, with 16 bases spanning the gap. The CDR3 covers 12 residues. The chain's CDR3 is CSSRTGRDEQFF. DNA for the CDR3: TGCAGCTCCCGGACAGGGAGGGATGAGCAGTTCTTC.

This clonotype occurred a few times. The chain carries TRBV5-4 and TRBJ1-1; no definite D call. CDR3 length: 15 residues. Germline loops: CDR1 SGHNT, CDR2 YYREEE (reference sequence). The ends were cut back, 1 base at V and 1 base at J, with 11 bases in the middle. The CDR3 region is CASSLSPQKNTEAFF. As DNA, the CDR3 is TGTGCCAGCAGCTTGTCCCCACAGAAGAACACTGAAGCTTTCTTT.

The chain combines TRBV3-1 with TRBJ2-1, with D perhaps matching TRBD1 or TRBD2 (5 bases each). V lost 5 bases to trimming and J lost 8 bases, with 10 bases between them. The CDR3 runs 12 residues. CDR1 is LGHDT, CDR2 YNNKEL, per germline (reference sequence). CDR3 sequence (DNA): TGTGCCAGCAGCGGGGACGGGTATGAGCAGTTCTTC. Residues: CASSGDGYEQFF.

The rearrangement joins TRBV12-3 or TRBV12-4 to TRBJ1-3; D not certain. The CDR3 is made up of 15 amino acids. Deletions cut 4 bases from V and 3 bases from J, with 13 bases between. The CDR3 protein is CASSSTGFGGNTIYF. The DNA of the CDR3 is TGTGCCAGCAGTTCAACGGGGTTCGGTGGAAACACCATATATTTT.

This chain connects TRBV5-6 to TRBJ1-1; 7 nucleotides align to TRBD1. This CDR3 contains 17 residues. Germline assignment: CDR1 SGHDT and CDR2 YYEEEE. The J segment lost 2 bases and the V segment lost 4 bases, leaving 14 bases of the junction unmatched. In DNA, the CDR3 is TGTGCCAGCAGCCCCAAAGGGGGACAGATATTCAACACTGAAGCTTTCTTT. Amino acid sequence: CASSPKGGQIFNTEAFF.

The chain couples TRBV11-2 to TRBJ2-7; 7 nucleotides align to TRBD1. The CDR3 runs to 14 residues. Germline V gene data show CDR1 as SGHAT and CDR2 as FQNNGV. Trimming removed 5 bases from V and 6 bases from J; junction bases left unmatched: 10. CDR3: CASSHRQDRSEQYF. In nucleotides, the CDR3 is TGTGCCAGCAGCCACCGACAGGACAGGAGCGAGCAGTACTTC.

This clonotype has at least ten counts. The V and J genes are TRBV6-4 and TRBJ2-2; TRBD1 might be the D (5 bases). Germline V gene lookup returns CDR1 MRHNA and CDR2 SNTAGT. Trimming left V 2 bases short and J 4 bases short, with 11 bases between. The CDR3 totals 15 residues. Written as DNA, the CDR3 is TGTGCCAGCAGTGACGGGGCGGACGGCACCGGGGAGCTGTTTTTT. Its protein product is CASSDGADGTGELFF.

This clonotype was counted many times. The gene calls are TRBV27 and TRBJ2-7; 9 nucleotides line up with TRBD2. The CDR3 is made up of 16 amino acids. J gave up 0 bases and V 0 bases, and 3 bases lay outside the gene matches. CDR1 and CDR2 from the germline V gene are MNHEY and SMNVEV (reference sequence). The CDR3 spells CASSLSQTSGSYEQYF. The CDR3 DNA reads TGTGCCAGCAGTTTATCGCAGACTAGCGGCTCCTACGAGCAGTACTTC.